The T cell receptor beta chain under discussion was sequenced for a study of early T cells in non-severe SARS-CoV-2 infection. Study-level background: The chains were unpaired, and the sequenced material was bulk RNA from unsorted whole blood. Study-level results: VDJdb matching favored anti-spike CD8 responses, missing private and CD4 specificities.

V lost 7 bases to trimming and J lost 5 bases; unmatched junction nucleotides: 11. Germline V lookup: CDR1 SQVTM, CDR2 ANQGSEA. This CDR3 region has 13 residues. The library protocol tagged individual cDNA molecules with unique molecular identifiers. From the 5' RACE reads, TCRdb called clonotypes with MiXCR, one entry per CDR3 protein. This table has nearly 60,000 distinct CDR3 sequences, about 12% appearing once. Concerning this clonotype itself: No antigen is known for it.

This receptor was obtained from an adult who was a healthcare worker with PCR-confirmed SARS-CoV-2 infection or an uninfected control (not recorded which). The V call is TRBV29-1, the J call TRBJ2-7, with TRBD1 matching 7 bases. Material for sequencing was whole blood. CDR3 sequence (DNA): TGCAGCGCCCAAAGGTCACAGGGGAACGAGCAGTACTTC. As protein: CSAQRSQGNEQYF.